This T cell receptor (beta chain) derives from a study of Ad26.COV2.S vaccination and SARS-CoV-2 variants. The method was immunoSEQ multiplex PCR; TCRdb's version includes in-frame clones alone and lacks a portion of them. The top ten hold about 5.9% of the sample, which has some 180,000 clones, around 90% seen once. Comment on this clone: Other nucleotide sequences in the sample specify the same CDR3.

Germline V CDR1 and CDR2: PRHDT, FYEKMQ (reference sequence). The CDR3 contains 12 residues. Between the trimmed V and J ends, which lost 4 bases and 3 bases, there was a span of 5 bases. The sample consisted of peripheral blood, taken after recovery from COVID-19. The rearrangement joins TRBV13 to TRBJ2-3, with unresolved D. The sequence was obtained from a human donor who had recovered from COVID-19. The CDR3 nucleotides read TGTGCCAGCAGCTCCCTGACAGATACGCAGTATTTT. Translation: CASSSLTDTQYF.